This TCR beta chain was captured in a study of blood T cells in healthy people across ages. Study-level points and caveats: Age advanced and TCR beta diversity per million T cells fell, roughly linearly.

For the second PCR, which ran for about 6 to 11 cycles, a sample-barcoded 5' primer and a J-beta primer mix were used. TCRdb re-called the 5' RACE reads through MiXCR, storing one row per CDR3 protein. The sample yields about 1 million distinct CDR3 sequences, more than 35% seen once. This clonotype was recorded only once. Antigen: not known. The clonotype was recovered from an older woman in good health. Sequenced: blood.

As DNA, the CDR3 is TGTGCCTGGAGCGGACAGGGGGCGCACTTCCTTGGGGCCAACGTCCTGACTTTC. This gives the protein CAWSGQGAHFLGANVLTF. The chain recombines TRBV30 with TRBJ2-6; 11 nucleotides line up with TRBD1. CDR3 length: 18 residues. Germline lookup yields CDR1 GTSNPN and CDR2 SVGIG (reference sequence). V lost 3 bases and J lost 3; bases outside the gene matches: 10.